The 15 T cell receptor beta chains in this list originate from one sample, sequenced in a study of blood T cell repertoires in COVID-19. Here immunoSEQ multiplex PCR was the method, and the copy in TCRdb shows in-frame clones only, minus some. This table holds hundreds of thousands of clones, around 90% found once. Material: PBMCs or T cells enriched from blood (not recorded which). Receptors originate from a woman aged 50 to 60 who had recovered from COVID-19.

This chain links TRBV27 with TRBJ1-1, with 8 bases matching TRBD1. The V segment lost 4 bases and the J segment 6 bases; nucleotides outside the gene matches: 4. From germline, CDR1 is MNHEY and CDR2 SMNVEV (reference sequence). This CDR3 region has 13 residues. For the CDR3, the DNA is TGTGCCAGCAGTTCACAGGGGGTCCCTGAAGCTTTCTTT. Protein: CASSSQGVPEAFF.

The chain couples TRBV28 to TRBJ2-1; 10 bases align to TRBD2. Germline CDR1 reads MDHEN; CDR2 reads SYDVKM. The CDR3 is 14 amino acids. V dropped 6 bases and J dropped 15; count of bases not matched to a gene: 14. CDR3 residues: CASSPGLAGAPRFF. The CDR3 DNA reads TGTGCCAGCAGCCCAGGCCTAGCGGGGGCCCCCCGGTTCTTC.

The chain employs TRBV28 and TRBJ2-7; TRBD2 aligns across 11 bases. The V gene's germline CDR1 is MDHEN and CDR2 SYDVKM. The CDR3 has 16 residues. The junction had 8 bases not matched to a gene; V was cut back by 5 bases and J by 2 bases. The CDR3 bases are TGTGCCAGCAGTACTATAGCGGGAGGGAGACCCTACGAGCAGTACTTC. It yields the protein CASSTIAGGRPYEQYF.

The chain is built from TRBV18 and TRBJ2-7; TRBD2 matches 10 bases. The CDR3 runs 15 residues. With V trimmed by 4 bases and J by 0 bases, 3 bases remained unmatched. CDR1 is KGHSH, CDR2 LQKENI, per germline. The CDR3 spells CASSLGTSDSYEQYF. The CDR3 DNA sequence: TGTGCCAGCTCACTTGGGACTAGCGACTCCTACGAGCAGTACTTC.

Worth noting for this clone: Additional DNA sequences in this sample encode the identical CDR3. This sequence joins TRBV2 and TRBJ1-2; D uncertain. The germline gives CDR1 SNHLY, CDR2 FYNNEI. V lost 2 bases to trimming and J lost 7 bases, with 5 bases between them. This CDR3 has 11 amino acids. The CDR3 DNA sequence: TGTGCCAGCAGTGAAACTGGTGGCTACACCTTC. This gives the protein CASSETGGYTF.

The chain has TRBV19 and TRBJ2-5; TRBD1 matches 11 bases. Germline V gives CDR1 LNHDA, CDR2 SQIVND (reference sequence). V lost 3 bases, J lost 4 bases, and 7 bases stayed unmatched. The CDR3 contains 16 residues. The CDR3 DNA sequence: TGTGCCAGTAGTATCCCAGGACAGGGGGCGGGAGAGACCCAGTACTTC. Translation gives CASSIPGQGAGETQYF.

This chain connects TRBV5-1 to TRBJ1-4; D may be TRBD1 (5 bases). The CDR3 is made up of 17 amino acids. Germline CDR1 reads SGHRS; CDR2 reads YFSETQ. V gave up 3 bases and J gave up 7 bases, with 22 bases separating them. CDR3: CASSYRQSEEHVEKLFF. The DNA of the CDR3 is TGCGCCAGCAGCTACCGACAGTCCGAAGAGCACGTTGAAAAACTGTTTTTT.

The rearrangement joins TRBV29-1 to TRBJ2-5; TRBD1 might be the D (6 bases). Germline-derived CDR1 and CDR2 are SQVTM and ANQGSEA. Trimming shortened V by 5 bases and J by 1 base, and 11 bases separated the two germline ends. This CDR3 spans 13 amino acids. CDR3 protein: CSVLRDTQETQYF. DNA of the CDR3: TGCAGCGTTTTACGGGACACCCAAGAGACCCAGTACTTC.

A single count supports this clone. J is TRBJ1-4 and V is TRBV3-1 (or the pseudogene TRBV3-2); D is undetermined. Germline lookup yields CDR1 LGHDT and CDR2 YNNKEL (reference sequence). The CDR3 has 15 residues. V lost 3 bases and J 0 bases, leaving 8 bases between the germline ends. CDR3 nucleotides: TGTGCCAGCAGCCAGGAGCTTTCAACTAATGAAAAACTGTTTTTT. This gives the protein CASSQELSTNEKLFF.

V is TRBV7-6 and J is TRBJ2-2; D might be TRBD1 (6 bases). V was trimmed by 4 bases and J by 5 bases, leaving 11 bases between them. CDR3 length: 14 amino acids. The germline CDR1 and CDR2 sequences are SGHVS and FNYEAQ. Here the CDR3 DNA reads TGTGCCAGCAGCTCGTACAGGGAAACCGGGGAGCTGTTTTTT. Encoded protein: CASSSYRETGELFF.

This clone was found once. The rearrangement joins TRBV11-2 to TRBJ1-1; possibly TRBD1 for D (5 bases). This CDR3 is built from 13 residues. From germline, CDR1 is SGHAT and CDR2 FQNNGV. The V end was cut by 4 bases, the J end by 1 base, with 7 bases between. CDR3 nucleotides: TGTGCCAGCAGCTCCCAGGGGAACACTGAAGCTTTCTTT. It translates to CASSSQGNTEAFF.

The CDR3 nucleotides are TGTGCCAGCAGCTTATCTCTGAGCGGGAGAGGAGATACGCAGTATTTT. Protein sequence: CASSLSLSGRGDTQYF. The chain has TRBV11-2 and TRBJ2-3; TRBD2 agrees at 8 bases. This CDR3 spans 16 amino acids. Germline lookup yields CDR1 SGHAT and CDR2 FQNNGV. Losses at the gene ends were 2 bases for V and 5 bases for J; bases not matched to a gene: 9.

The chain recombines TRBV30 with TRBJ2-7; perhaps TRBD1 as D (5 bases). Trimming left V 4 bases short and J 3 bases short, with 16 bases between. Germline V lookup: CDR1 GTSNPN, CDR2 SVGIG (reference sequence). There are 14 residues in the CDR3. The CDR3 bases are TGTGCCTGGAAAACAGGAACCTTGAGCTACGAGCAGTACTTC. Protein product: CAWKTGTLSYEQYF. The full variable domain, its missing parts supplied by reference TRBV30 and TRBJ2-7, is SQTIHQWPATLVQPVGSPLSLECTVEGTSNPNLYWYRQAAGRGLQLLFYSVGIGQISSEVPQNLSASRPQDRQFILSSKKLLLSDSGFYLCAWKTGTLSYEQYFGPGTRLTVT.

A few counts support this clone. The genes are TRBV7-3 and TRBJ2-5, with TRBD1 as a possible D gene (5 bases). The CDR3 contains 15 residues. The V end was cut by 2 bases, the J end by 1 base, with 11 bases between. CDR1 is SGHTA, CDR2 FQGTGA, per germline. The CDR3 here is CASSLFSGPQETQYF. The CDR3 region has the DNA TGTGCCAGCAGCTTATTTTCAGGGCCCCAAGAGACCCAGTACTTC.

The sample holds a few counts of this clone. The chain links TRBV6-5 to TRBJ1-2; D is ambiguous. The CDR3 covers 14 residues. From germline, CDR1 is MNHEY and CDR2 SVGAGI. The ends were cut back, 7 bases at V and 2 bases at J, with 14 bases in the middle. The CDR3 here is CASMLTRANYGYTF. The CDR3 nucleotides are TGTGCCAGCATGCTAACCCGAGCCAACTATGGCTACACCTTC.